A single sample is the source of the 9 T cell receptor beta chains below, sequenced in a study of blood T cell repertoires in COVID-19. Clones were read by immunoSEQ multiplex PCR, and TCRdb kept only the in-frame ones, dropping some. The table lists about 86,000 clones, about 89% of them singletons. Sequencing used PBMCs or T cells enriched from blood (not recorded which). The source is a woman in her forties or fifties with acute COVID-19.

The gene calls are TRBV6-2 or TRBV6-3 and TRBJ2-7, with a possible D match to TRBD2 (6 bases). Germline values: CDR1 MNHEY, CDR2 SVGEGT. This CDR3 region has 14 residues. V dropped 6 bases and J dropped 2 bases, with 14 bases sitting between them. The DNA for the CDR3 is TGTGCCAGCAGCCACTTGACTAGTACCTACGAGCAGTACTTC. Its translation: CASSHLTSTYEQYF.

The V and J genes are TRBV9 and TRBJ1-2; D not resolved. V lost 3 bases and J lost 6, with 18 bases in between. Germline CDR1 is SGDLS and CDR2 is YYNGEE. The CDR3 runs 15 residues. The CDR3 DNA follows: TGTGCCAGCAGCGCACGAGGAGGGCAGATTAATGGCTACACCTTC. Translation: CASSARGGQINGYTF.

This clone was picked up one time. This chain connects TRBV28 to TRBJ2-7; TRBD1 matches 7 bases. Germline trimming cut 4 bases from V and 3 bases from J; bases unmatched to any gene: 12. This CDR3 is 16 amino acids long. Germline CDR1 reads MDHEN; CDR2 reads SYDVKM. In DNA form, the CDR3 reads TGTGCCAGCAGTTCCCCGGGACAGTATTTGGGCTACGAGCAGTACTTC. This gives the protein CASSSPGQYLGYEQYF. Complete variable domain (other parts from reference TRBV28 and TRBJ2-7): DVKVTQSSRYLVKRTGEKVFLECVQDMDHENMFWYRQDPGLGLRLIYFSYDVKMKEKGDIPEGYSVSREKKERFSLILESASTNQTSMYLCASSSPGQYLGYEQYFGPGTRLTVT.

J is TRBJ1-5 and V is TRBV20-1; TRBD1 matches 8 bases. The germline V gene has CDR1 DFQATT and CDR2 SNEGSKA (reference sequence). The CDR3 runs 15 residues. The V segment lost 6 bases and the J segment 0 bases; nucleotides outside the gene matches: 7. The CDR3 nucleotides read TGCAGTGCAAGTAGACAGGGGCATAGCAATCAGCCCCAGCATTTT. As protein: CSASRQGHSNQPQHF.

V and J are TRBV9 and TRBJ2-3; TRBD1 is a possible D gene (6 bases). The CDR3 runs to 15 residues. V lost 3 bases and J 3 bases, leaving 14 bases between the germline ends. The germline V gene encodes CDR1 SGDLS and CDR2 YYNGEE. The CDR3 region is CASSGGPDLTDTQYF. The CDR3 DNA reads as TGTGCCAGCAGCGGGGGGCCGGACTTGACAGATACGCAGTATTTT. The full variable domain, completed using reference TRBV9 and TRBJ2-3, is DSGVTQTPKHLITATGQRVTLRCSPRSGDLSVYWYQQSLDQGLQFLIQYYNGEERAKGNILERFSAQQFPDLHSELNLSSLELGDSALYFCASSGGPDLTDTQYFGPGTRLTVL.

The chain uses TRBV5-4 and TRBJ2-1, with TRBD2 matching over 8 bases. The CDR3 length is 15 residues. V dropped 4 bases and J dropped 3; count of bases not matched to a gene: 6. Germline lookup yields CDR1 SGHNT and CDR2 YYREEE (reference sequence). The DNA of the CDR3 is TGTGCCAGCAGCGCCACGGGAGGGCTCTACAATGAGCAGTTCTTC. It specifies CASSATGGLYNEQFF.

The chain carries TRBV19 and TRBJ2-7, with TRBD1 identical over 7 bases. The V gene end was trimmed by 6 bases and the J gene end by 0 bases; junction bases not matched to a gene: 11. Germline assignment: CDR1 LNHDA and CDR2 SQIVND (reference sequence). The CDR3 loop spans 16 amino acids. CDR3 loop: CASSNPRTGDSYEQYF. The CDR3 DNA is TGTGCCAGTAGCAATCCTCGGACAGGAGACTCCTACGAGCAGTACTTC.

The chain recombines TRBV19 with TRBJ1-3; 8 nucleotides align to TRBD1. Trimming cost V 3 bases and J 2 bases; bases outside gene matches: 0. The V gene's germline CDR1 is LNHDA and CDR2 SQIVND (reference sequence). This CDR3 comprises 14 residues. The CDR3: CASSMTGAGNTIYF. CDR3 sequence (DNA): TGTGCCAGTAGTATGACAGGGGCTGGAAACACCATATATTTT.

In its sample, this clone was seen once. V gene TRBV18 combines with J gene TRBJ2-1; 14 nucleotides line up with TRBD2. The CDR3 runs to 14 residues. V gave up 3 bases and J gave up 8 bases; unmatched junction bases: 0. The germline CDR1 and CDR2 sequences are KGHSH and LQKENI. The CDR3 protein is CASSPGLAGDEQFF. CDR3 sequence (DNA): TGTGCCAGCTCACCGGGACTAGCGGGGGATGAGCAGTTCTTC.